The sequence of this T cell receptor (beta chain) was determined in a study of cytomegalovirus exposure and HLA in healthy donors. Whole-study findings and limits: Another analysis was done later, and it associated 15,000 to 20,000 TCR beta sequences with HLA alleles at 0.05 false discovery rate.

PCR amplification relied on 60 Vbeta primers (plus 13 Jbeta primers). Profiling relied on immunoSEQ multiplex PCR, and the TCRdb table lists in-frame clones only, not all of them. The data contain more than 85,000 clones, over 60% of them singletons. This CDR3 has 13 amino acids. Trimming stripped 4 bases from V and 6 bases from J, with 10 bases between. Germline V gene data show CDR1 as MDHEN and CDR2 as SYDVKM. In the case of this clone: What it binds is unknown.

The sequencing input was PBMCs. This sequence originates from a man aged 35 to 55 in good health and CMV-seropositive. V and J are TRBV28 and TRBJ1-5, with D possibly matching TRBD1 (5 bases). CDR3 region: CASSWGGSQPQHF. CDR3 coding DNA: TGTGCCAGCAGTTGGGGGGGGTCTCAGCCCCAGCATTTT.